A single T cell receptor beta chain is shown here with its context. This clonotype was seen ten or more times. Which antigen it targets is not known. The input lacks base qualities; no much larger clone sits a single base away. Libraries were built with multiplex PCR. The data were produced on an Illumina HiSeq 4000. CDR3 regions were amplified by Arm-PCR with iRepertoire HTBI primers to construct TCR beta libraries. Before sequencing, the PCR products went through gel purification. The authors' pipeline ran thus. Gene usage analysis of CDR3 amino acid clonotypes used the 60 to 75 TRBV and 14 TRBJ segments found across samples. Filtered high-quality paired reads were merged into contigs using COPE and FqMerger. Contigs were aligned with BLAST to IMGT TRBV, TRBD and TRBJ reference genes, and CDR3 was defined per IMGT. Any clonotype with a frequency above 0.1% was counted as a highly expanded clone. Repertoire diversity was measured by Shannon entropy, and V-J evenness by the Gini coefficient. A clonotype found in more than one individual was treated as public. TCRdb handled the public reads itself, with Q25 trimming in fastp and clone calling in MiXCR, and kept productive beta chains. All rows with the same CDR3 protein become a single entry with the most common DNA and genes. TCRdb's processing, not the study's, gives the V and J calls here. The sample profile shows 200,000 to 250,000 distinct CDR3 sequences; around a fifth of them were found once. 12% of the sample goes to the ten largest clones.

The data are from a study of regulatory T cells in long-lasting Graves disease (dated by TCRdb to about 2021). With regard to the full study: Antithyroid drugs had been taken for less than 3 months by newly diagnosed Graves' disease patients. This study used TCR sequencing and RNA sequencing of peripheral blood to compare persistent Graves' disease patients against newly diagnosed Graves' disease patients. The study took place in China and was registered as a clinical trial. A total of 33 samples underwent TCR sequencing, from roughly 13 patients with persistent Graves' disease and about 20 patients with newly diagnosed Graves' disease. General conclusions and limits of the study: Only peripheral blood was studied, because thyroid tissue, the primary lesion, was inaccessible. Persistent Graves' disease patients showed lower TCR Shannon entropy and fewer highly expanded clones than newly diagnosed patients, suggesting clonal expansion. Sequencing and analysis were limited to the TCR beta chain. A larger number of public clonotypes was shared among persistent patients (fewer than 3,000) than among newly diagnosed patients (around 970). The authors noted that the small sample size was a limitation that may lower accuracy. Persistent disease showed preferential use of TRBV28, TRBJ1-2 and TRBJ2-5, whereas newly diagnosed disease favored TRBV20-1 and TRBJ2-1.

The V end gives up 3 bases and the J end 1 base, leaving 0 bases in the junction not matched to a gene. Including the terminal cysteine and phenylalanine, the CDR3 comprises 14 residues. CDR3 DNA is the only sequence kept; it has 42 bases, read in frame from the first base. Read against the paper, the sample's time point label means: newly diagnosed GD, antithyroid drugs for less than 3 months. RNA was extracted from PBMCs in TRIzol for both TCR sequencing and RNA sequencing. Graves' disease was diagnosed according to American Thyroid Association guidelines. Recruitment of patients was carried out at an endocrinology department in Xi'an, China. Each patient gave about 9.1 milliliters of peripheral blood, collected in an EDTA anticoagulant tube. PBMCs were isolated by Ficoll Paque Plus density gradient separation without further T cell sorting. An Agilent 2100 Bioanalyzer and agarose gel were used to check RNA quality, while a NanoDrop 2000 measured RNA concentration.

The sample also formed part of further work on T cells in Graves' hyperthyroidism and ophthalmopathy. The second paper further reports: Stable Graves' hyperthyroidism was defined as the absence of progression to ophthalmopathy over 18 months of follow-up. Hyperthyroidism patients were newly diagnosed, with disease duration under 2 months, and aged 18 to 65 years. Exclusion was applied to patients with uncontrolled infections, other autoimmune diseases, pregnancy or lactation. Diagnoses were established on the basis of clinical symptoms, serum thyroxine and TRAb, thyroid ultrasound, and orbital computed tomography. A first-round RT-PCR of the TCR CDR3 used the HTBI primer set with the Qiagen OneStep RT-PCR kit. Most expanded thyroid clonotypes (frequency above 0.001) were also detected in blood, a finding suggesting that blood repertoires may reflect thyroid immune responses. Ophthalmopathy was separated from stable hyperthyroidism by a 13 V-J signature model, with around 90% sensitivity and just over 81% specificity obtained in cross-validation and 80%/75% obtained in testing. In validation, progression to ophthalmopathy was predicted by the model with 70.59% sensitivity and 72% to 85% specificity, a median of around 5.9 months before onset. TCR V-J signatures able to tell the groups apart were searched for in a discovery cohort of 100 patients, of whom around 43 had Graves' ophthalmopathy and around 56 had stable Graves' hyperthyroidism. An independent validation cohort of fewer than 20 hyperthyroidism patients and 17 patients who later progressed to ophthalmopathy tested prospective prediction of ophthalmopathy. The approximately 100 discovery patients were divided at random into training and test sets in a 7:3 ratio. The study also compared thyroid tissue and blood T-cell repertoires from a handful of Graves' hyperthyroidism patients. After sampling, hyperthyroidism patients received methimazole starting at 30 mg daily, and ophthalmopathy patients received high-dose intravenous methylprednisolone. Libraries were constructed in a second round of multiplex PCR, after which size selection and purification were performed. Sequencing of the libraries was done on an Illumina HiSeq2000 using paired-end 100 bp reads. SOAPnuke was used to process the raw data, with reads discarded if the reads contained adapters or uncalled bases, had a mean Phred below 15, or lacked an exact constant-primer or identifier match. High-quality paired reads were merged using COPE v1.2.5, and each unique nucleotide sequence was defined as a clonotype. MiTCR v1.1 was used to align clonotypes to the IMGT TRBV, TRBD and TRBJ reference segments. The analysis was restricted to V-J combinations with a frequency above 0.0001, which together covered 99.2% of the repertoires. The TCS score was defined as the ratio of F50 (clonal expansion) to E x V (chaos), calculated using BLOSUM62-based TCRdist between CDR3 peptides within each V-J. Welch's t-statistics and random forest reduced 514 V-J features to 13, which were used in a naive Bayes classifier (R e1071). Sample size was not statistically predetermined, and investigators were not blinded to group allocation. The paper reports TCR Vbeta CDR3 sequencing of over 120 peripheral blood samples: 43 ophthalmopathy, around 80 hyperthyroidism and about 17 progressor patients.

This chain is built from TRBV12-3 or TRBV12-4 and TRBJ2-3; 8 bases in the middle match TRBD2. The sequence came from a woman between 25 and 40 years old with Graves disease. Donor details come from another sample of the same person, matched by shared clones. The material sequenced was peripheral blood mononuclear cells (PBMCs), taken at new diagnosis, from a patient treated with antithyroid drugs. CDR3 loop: CASSFSGGTDTQYF. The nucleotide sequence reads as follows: TGTGCCAGCAGTTTTAGCGGGGGCACAGATACGCAGTATTTT.